Presented here are 10 T cell receptor beta chains from one specimen sequenced in a study of T cell responses to AZD1222 COVID-19 vaccine. The table came from immunoSEQ multiplex PCR; TCRdb's copy has only in-frame clones and leaves some out. The sample shows about 150,000 clones, roughly 90% of them seen only once. The sequencing here drew on peripheral blood, taken 28 days after the second AZD1222 dose. Receptor source: an adult who received the AZD1222 COVID-19 vaccine.

This clone occurred once. V is TRBV19 and J is TRBJ1-2; a weak D match, TRBD1 (6 bases). V gave up 4 bases and J gave up 6 bases, with 12 bases separating them. The CDR3 spans 13 residues. Germline V gives CDR1 LNHDA, CDR2 SQIVND (reference sequence). CDR3: CASSKEQGDGYTF. The CDR3 nucleotides read TGTGCCAGTAGTAAGGAACAGGGAGATGGCTACACCTTC.

This clone was seen a single time. This chain connects TRBV6-1 to TRBJ1-1; no firm D call. The CDR3 is 12 amino acids. Germline V gene data show CDR1 as MNHNS and CDR2 as SASEGT. The V and J ends lost 2 bases and 5 bases respectively, with 6 bases between them. The CDR3 DNA reads TGTGCCAGCAGTGAACGGGGTACTGAAGCTTTCTTT. This codes for CASSERGTEAFF.

This clone was detected ten times or more. The rearrangement links TRBV6-4 to TRBJ2-1; possibly TRBD1 or TRBD2 for D (7 bases each). Germline V CDR1 and CDR2: MRHNA, SNTAGT. The CDR3 spans 15 residues. The V end was cut by 6 bases, the J end by 4 bases, with 16 bases between. CDR3 nucleotide sequence: TGTGCCAGCAGCCCTACAGGGGAGGGTTACAATGAGCAGTTCTTC. Amino acids: CASSPTGEGYNEQFF.

V and J are TRBV19 and TRBJ2-5; no clear D. The CDR3 totals 15 residues. CDR1 and CDR2 (germline): LNHDA, SQIVND (reference sequence). V gave up 5 bases and J gave up 4 bases, with 17 bases separating them. The CDR3 loop is CASSGDGKGRETQYF. The CDR3 DNA sequence: TGTGCCAGTAGTGGCGATGGGAAGGGAAGAGAGACCCAGTACTTC.

This clone was observed once. The chain is built from TRBV7-9 and TRBJ2-1, with D uncertain. V was cut by 1 base and J by 7 bases, with 5 bases left in between. Germline-derived CDR1 and CDR2 are SEHNR and FQNEAQ (reference sequence). The CDR3 runs 12 residues. This CDR3 reads CASSLGLNEQFF. DNA of the CDR3: TGTGCCAGCAGCTTAGGTTTAAATGAGCAGTTCTTC.

This clone came up a few times. The rearrangement uses TRBV21-1 and TRBJ2-3; TRBD2 was called by the table and not checked on the DNA. TRBV21-1 is flagged as a pseudogene. The CDR3 totals 17 residues. DNA for the CDR3: TGTGCCAGCAGCAAACCGGGACTAGCGGGACCCACAGATACGCAGTATTTT. Its protein product is CASSKPGLAGPTDTQYF.

The chain links TRBV5-1 to TRBJ1-5; weak D call: TRBD1 (6 bases). V was shortened by 0 bases and J by 4 bases, with 11 bases between the two germline ends. Germline V CDR1 and CDR2: SGHRS, YFSETQ. The CDR3 length is 15 residues. DNA of the CDR3: TGCGCCAGCAGCTTGGAGGGGCAGGGGAATCAGCCCCAGCATTTT. Amino acid sequence: CASSLEGQGNQPQHF.

The chain has TRBV5-1 and TRBJ1-1, with 10 bases matching TRBD1. J lost 3 bases, V lost 4 bases, and 6 bases had no gene match. Germline CDR1 SGHRS, CDR2 YFSETQ. The CDR3 totals 15 residues. This CDR3 is CASSPRGTGDTEAFF. DNA of the CDR3: TGCGCCAGCAGCCCGCGAGGGACAGGGGACACTGAAGCTTTCTTT.

V usage is TRBV5-1 and J usage is TRBJ2-5, with TRBD2 matching 11 bases. The CDR3 totals 16 residues. Losses at the gene ends were 1 base for V and 5 bases for J; bases not matched to a gene: 7. Looked up from germline, CDR1 is SGHRS and CDR2 is YFSETQ. The CDR3 here is CASSLSGTSGGETQYF. The CDR3 nucleotides are TGCGCCAGCAGCTTGTCAGGGACTAGCGGAGGGGAGACCCAGTACTTC.

The chain joins TRBV5-1 to TRBJ2-7, with a weak D call TRBD1 (5 bases). This CDR3 comprises 15 residues. V was pared by 3 bases and J by 7 bases, with 20 bases between. Germline CDR1 and CDR2: SGHRS and YFSETQ. CDR3 region: CASSSNVGGAEEQYF. Here the CDR3 DNA reads TGCGCCAGCAGCTCTAACGTGGGTGGGGCGGAAGAGCAGTACTTC.